A single sample is the source of the 3 T cell receptor beta chains below, sequenced in a study of T cell repertoires in cytomegalovirus infection. TCRdb recomputed calls from the reads with MiXCR, one row per CDR3 protein. The data hold roughly 250,000 distinct CDR3 sequences, with 12% observed a single time. Sequences were obtained from PBMCs. These receptors came from a human donor in good health (CMV status not recorded). Some clones in this sample may be carry-over from other donors' samples.

In its sample, this clonotype was seen many times. The chain uses TRBV7-8 and TRBJ2-4, with 12 bases fitting TRBD2. Per the germline V gene, CDR1 is SGHVS and CDR2 is FQNEAQ. V lost 0 bases, J lost 0 bases, and 6 bases stayed unmatched. The CDR3 covers 19 residues. This CDR3 is CASSLAASGRGLAKNIQYF. The DNA for the CDR3 is TGTGCCAGCAGCTTAGCCGCTAGCGGGAGGGGTTTAGCCAAAAACATTCAGTACTTC.

This clonotype appeared many times. This rearrangement joins TRBV12-3 or TRBV12-4 to TRBJ2-5; possible D gene TRBD1, 6 bases. The CDR3 is 15 amino acids. Trimming cost V 2 bases and J 5 bases, with 15 bases left between them. CDR3 DNA: TGTGCCAGCAGTTTAAGGGCTCAGGGGCCGGAGACCCAGTACTTC. Its protein is CASSLRAQGPETQYF.

This clonotype was recorded a few times. The chain is built from TRBV11-2 and TRBJ1-1; D perhaps matches TRBD1 (6 bases). CDR1 SGHAT and CDR2 FQNNGV come from the germline V gene. Trimming left V 0 bases short and J 7 bases short, with 15 bases between. The length of the CDR3 is 15 residues. CDR3 bases: TGTGCCAGCAGCTTAGAGGGGGCAGGGGCCGGTGAAGCTTTCTTT. Its protein product is CASSLEGAGAGEAFF. The full variable domain, completed using reference TRBV11-2 and TRBJ1-1, is EAGVAQSPRYKIIEKRQSVAFWCNPISGHATLYWYQQILGQGPKLLIQFQNNGVVDDSQLPKDRFSAERLKGVDSTLKIQPAKLEDSAVYLCASSLEGAGAGEAFFGQGTRLTVV.